The 20 T cell receptor beta chains below were found in one sample sequenced in a study of shared clonotypes between healthy human individuals. CD8 cells classed as naive were CD45RO-negative and positively selected for CCR7, excluding terminally differentiated effector memory CD45RA+ cells. Only in-frame clones appear in the TCRdb table, and some are missing; sequencing was by immunoSEQ multiplex PCR. The sample records millions of clones, around 96% being singletons. The specimen sequenced was naive CD8+ T cells sorted from blood. The receptors here all came from a young man in good health.

The V and J genes are TRBV2 and TRBJ2-1; D gene unclear. This CDR3 region has 14 residues. Germline CDR1 SNHLY, CDR2 FYNNEI. V lost 8 bases and J lost 0, with 11 bases in between. The CDR3 sequence is CASEYVSSYNEQFF. CDR3 in DNA: TGTGCCAGCGAATACGTGAGCTCCTACAATGAGCAGTTCTTC. The variable domain in full, completed from reference TRBV2 and TRBJ2-1, reads EPEVTQTPSHQVTQMGQEVILRCVPISNHLYFYWYRQILGQKVEFLVSFYNNEISEKSEIFDDQFSVERPDGSNFTLKIRSTKLEDSAMYFCASEYVSSYNEQFFGPGTRLTVL.

This chain uses TRBV28 with TRBJ2-1; no firm D call. Germline CDR1 and CDR2: MDHEN and SYDVKM. The CDR3 sequence is 14 residues long. V shed 4 bases and J shed 2 bases, with 9 bases lying between them. This CDR3 reads CASSSPRAYNEQFF. As DNA, the CDR3 is TGTGCCAGCAGTTCCCCAAGGGCCTACAATGAGCAGTTCTTC.

This clone was seen only once. The gene calls are TRBV28 and TRBJ1-4, with D tentatively TRBD1 (6 bases). V shed 4 bases and J shed 3 bases, with 12 bases lying between them. From germline, CDR1 is MDHEN and CDR2 SYDVKM. The CDR3 is made up of 15 amino acids. In DNA form, the CDR3 reads TGTGCCAGCAGTTCAACGGACAGTTCTAATGAAAAACTGTTTTTT. Its protein is CASSSTDSSNEKLFF.

The V gene is TRBV10-1, the J gene TRBJ2-3; weak D call: TRBD1 (6 bases). The CDR3 consists of 16 residues. V lost 6 bases to trimming and J lost 0 bases, with 16 bases between them. Germline V gene data show CDR1 as WNHNN and CDR2 as SYGVQD (reference sequence). CDR3 protein: CASSDQTGPSTDTQYF. The CDR3 bases are TGCGCCAGCAGCGATCAGACAGGACCTAGCACAGATACGCAGTATTTT.

This clone came up a few times. The chain couples TRBV5-1 to TRBJ2-7; 8 positions match TRBD1. The CDR3 extends over 15 amino acids. Per the germline V gene, CDR1 is SGHRS and CDR2 is YFSETQ. The V segment lost 4 bases and the J segment 4 bases; nucleotides outside the gene matches: 10. CDR3 residues: CASSPRTGSFYEQYF. CDR3 DNA sequence: TGCGCCAGCAGCCCGAGGACAGGGTCCTTTTACGAGCAGTACTTC.

The gene calls are TRBV7-9 and TRBJ2-5; no clear D. Germline CDR1 reads SEHNR; CDR2 reads FQNEAQ (reference sequence). The V end was cut by 3 bases, the J end by 2 bases, with 13 bases between. This CDR3 region has 15 residues. This CDR3 is CASSLESRGQETQYF. The DNA of the CDR3 is TGTGCCAGCAGCTTGGAGTCCCGTGGGCAAGAGACCCAGTACTTC.

The rearrangement joins TRBV29-1 to TRBJ1-4; 7 nucleotides agree with TRBD1. Germline loops: CDR1 SQVTM, CDR2 ANQGSEA. J was trimmed by 1 base and V by 7 bases; bases with no gene match: 6. The CDR3 is 14 residues long. The CDR3, as DNA: TGCAGCGCCAAACAGGGGTTAACTAATGAAAAACTGTTTTTT. Translating it yields CSAKQGLTNEKLFF.

This clone was recorded only once. The DNA of the CDR3 is TGTGCCAGCCCCCGGAAAGCTTCTGGGGAGACCCAGTACTTC. This translates into CASPRKASGETQYF. This rearrangement joins TRBV18 to TRBJ2-5; D is uncertain. The germline V gene has CDR1 KGHSH and CDR2 LQKENI. Deletions cut 8 bases from V and 5 bases from J, with 18 bases between. This CDR3 region has 14 residues. The variable domain in full, with the rest retrieved from reference TRBV18 and TRBJ2-5, is NAGVMQNPRHLVRRRGQEARLRCSPMKGHSHVYWYRQLPEEGLKFMVYLQKENIIDESGMPKERFSAEFPKEGPSILRIQQVVRGDSAAYFCASPRKASGETQYFGPGTRLLVL.

The J gene is TRBJ2-1, the V gene TRBV19; D remains unclear. Trimming took off 3 bases at V and 7 bases at J, with 7 bases between the two ends. Looked up from germline, CDR1 is LNHDA and CDR2 is SQIVND (reference sequence). There are 12 residues in the CDR3. The CDR3 sequence: CASSMPLNEQFF. The CDR3 nucleotides are TGTGCCAGTAGTATGCCCCTAAATGAGCAGTTCTTC. Full variable domain (remainder filled in from reference TRBV19 and TRBJ2-1): DGGITQSPKYLFRKEGQNVTLSCEQNLNHDAMYWYRQDPGQGLRLIYYSQIVNDFQKGDIAEGYSVSREKKESFPLTVTSAQKNPTAFYLCASSMPLNEQFFGPGTRLTVL.

The rearrangement joins TRBV7-9 to TRBJ2-2; D is ambiguous. Per germline, CDR1 SEHNR and CDR2 FQNEAQ (reference sequence). Trimming shortened V by 5 bases and J by 3 bases, and 13 bases separated the two germline ends. The length of the CDR3 is 15 residues. CDR3 sequence reads: CASSPSGKDTGELFF. The CDR3 nucleotides are TGTGCCAGCAGCCCCTCCGGAAAGGACACCGGGGAGCTGTTTTTT.

V and J are TRBV7-6 and TRBJ2-3, with 8 bases fitting TRBD2. The CDR3 length is 18 residues. Unmatched junction bases numbered 8, after V lost 0 bases and J lost 0 bases. CDR1 and CDR2 (germline): SGHVS, FNYEAQ. The CDR3 DNA follows: TGTGCCAGCAGCTTAGCGGCCACTAGCGGAGGAAGCACAGATACGCAGTATTTT. Translating gives CASSLAATSGGSTDTQYF.

The CDR3 sequence: CASGSDRAREAFF. Here the CDR3 DNA reads TGTGCCAGCGGGTCCGACAGGGCGCGGGAAGCTTTCTTT. V gene TRBV28 combines with J gene TRBJ1-1; 7 nucleotides line up with TRBD1. The CDR3 runs 13 residues. V lost 8 bases and J lost 8; bases outside the gene matches: 11. Looked up from germline, CDR1 is MDHEN and CDR2 is SYDVKM.

The chain is built from TRBV7-2 and TRBJ1-3, with 9 bases fitting TRBD1. The CDR3 totals 17 residues. The J segment lost 2 bases and the V segment lost 5 bases, leaving 10 bases of the junction unmatched. Germline assignment: CDR1 SGHTA and CDR2 FQGNSA. The chain's CDR3 is CASSPRPGTGTGNTIYF. CDR3 sequence (DNA): TGTGCCAGCAGCCCCCGTCCCGGGACAGGGACTGGAAACACCATATATTTT.

This clone was seen a handful of times. V is TRBV5-1 and J is TRBJ2-5; D is undetermined. CDR1 is SGHRS and CDR2 is YFSETQ in the germline V gene. The CDR3 is 14 amino acids. Trimming cost V 3 bases and J 1 base, with 10 bases left between them. Here the CDR3 reads CASSWAGFQETQYF. DNA of the CDR3: TGCGCCAGCAGCTGGGCAGGTTTCCAAGAGACCCAGTACTTC.

In this sample, this clone turned up a few times. The V gene is TRBV19, the J gene TRBJ1-2; D gene ambiguous. This CDR3 comprises 14 residues. Germline V lookup: CDR1 LNHDA, CDR2 SQIVND (reference sequence). Trimming shortened V by 7 bases and J by 2 bases, and 14 bases separated the two germline ends. The CDR3 reads CASIEEGSNYGYTF. The CDR3 region has the DNA TGTGCCAGTATTGAAGAGGGATCCAACTATGGCTACACCTTC.

The chain joins TRBV27 to TRBJ2-1; 9 bases are shared with TRBD2. Losses at the gene ends were 4 bases for V and 8 bases for J; bases not matched to a gene: 12. The CDR3 consists of 16 residues. From germline, CDR1 is MNHEY and CDR2 SMNVEV (reference sequence). CDR3 in amino acids: CASSSPGLALMHEQFF. In nucleotides, the CDR3 is TGTGCCAGCAGTTCACCGGGACTAGCTCTAATGCATGAGCAGTTCTTC.

This chain uses TRBV27 with TRBJ1-4, with 8 bases lining up with TRBD1. Germline values: CDR1 MNHEY, CDR2 SMNVEV (reference sequence). V lost 6 bases to trimming and J lost 6 bases; unmatched junction nucleotides: 6. The CDR3 has 14 amino acids. The CDR3 reads CASRRQGLDEKLFF. In DNA, the CDR3 is TGTGCCAGCAGAAGACAGGGGCTTGATGAAAAACTGTTTTTT.

This chain links TRBV5-1 with TRBJ1-6; D gene uncertain. This CDR3 comprises 19 residues. Germline CDR1 is SGHRS and CDR2 is YFSETQ. The V end was cut by 0 bases, the J end by 0 bases, with 16 bases between. Here the CDR3 DNA reads TGCGCCAGCAGCTTGGAGGCAGGAGAGATCAGCTCCTATAATTCACCCCTCCACTTT. This encodes CASSLEAGEISSYNSPLHF.

As concerns this clone: At the DNA level, this CDR3 is encoded by other sequences in the same sample as well. The V call is TRBV7-6, the J call TRBJ2-7, with 8 bases aligning to TRBD1. Germline V CDR1 and CDR2: SGHVS, FNYEAQ. CDR3 length: 13 amino acids. Trimming cost V 1 base and J 5 bases; bases outside gene matches: 1. In nucleotides, the CDR3 is TGTGCCAGCAGCTTAGGGACAGGGCACGAGCAGTACTTC. Its translation: CASSLGTGHEQYF.

V is TRBV27 and J is TRBJ1-1; D is perhaps TRBD1 (5 bases). CDR1 and CDR2 (germline): MNHEY, SMNVEV (reference sequence). The CDR3 totals 16 residues. V lost 5 bases, J lost 0 bases, and 16 bases lay in between. The CDR3 loop is CASSPVWGGMNTEAFF. CDR3 DNA sequence: TGTGCCAGCAGTCCCGTTTGGGGGGGGATGAACACTGAAGCTTTCTTT.